Listed here are 24 T cell receptor beta chains from one sample, sequenced in a study of CD8+CD57+ T cells in acquired aplastic anemia. Profiling of TCR beta VDJ combinations and CDR3 sequences used genomic DNA as template. TCRdb re-analysed the reads in MiXCR, keeping a single row per CDR3 protein. The repertoire consists of 180,000 or so distinct CDR3 sequences, with roughly 60% occurring once and the leading ten covering under 45%. Previously, flow cytometry had revealed CD8+CD57+ cell expansion in the patients chosen for sequencing. Source material: sorted CD4+, CD8+, or CD8+CD57+ T cells (not recorded which) from PBMCs. Every receptor here comes from a human donor with aplastic anemia.

On this clonotype: Being one base from a much bigger clone, this may be a read error. The CDR3 reads CAGSKVHTADYYYGYTF. The CDR3 nucleotides read TGTGCCGGTAGTAAGGTTCACACAGCTGATTATTATTATGGCTACACCTTC. V and J are TRBV19 and TRBJ1-2; D uncertain. This CDR3 comprises 17 residues. Germline V gene sequence: CDR1 LNHDA, CDR2 SQIVND (reference sequence). Together with reference TRBV19 and TRBJ1-2, the CDR3 gives the full variable domain: DGGITQSPKYLFRKEGQNVTLSCEQNLNHDAMYWYRQDPGQGLRLIYYSQIVNDFQKGDIAEGYSVSREKKESFPLTVTSAQKNPTAFYLCAGSKVHTADYYYGYTFGSGTRLTVV.

This clonotype appeared once. The genes are TRBV7-2 and TRBJ1-1; 7 bases are a match to TRBD1. CDR3 length equals 15 residues. Germline CDR1 reads SGHTA; CDR2 reads FQGNSA. V trimming: 5 bases; J trimming: 2 bases; junction bases outside the gene matches: 8. The CDR3 is CASSRDSHFNTEAFF. The CDR3 DNA follows: TGTGCCAGCAGCCGGGACAGCCATTTTAACACTGAAGCTTTCTTT. The whole variable domain, filled in from reference TRBV7-2 and TRBJ1-1, reads GAGVSQSPSNKVTEKGKDVELRCDPISGHTALYWYRQSLGQGLEFLIYFQGNSAPDKSGLPSDRFSAERTGGSVSTLTIQRTQQEDSAVYLCASSRDSHFNTEAFFGQGTRLTVV.

This rearrangement joins TRBV7-9 to TRBJ1-2; 8 nucleotides match TRBD1. Unmatched junction bases numbered 10, after V lost 1 base and J lost 3 bases. Germline V gene data show CDR1 as SEHNR and CDR2 as FQNEAQ (reference sequence). This CDR3 has 17 amino acids. For the CDR3, the DNA is TGTGCCAGCAGCTTAGGGGCCGGGACAGGTTTGGACTATGGCTACACCTTC. Its translation: CASSLGAGTGLDYGYTF.

The chain combines TRBV19 with TRBJ1-1; TRBD1 might be the D (5 bases). V shed 6 bases and J shed 9 bases, with 17 bases lying between them. CDR3 length equals 13 residues. CDR1 and CDR2 from the germline V gene are LNHDA and SQIVND (reference sequence). The CDR3 sequence is CASRSGGGKKAFF. DNA of the CDR3: TGTGCCAGTAGATCGGGCGGGGGAAAGAAAGCTTTCTTT.

This clonotype was counted ten times or more. The CDR3 loop reads CASRVRQGLLLVTTEAFF. CDR3 in DNA: TGTGCCAGTAGGGTCCGACAGGGCCTTCTTCTCGTGACCACTGAAGCTTTCTTT. The chain employs TRBV19 and TRBJ1-1; 7 bases agree with TRBD1. With V trimmed by 6 bases and J by 4 bases, 20 bases remained unmatched. The CDR3 is 18 residues long. Germline V gives CDR1 LNHDA, CDR2 SQIVND (reference sequence). Drawing the rest from reference TRBV19 and TRBJ1-1, the complete variable domain is DGGITQSPKYLFRKEGQNVTLSCEQNLNHDAMYWYRQDPGQGLRLIYYSQIVNDFQKGDIAEGYSVSREKKESFPLTVTSAQKNPTAFYLCASRVRQGLLLVTTEAFFGQGTRLTVV.

This clonotype was detected only a few times. This chain's CDR3 is CASSQDILRDSYAPYYGYTF. DNA of the CDR3: TGTGCCAGCAGCCAAGATATACTTCGGGACAGCTACGCTCCCTACTATGGCTACACCTTC. This sequence joins TRBV3-1 and TRBJ1-2, with 7 nucleotides matching TRBD1. J was trimmed by 3 bases and V by 0 bases; bases with no gene match: 19. Germline CDR1 is LGHDT and CDR2 is YNNKEL (reference sequence). The CDR3 runs 20 residues.

This clonotype appeared a few times. The chain employs TRBV10-2 and TRBJ2-5; 9 nucleotides match TRBD2. This CDR3 region has 16 residues. CDR1 and CDR2 (germline): WSHSY, SAAADI. Trimming removed 0 bases from V and 3 bases from J; junction bases left unmatched: 5. The chain's CDR3 is CASSESGLAPKETQYF. The CDR3 DNA follows: TGCGCCAGCAGTGAGTCGGGACTAGCCCCGAAAGAGACCCAGTACTTC.

Only a few counts were recorded for this clonotype. The genes are TRBV10-3 and TRBJ1-6; tentative D call: TRBD1 (5 bases). This CDR3 spans 14 amino acids. V lost 0 bases, J lost 11 bases, and 11 bases lay in between. Germline assignment: CDR1 ENHRY and CDR2 SYGVKD. The CDR3 spells CAISESRGGTPLHF. CDR3 in DNA: TGTGCCATCAGTGAGTCTCGCGGGGGGACACCCCTCCACTTT.

This clonotype was detected many times. The CDR3, as DNA: TGCGCCAGCAGCCAAGATGAGGGCCCAAATGAAGCTTTCTTT. Its protein product is CASSQDEGPNEAFF. V gene TRBV4-1 combines with J gene TRBJ1-1, with no clear D. From germline, CDR1 is MGHRA and CDR2 YSYEKL. V was clipped by 0 bases and J by 7 bases, with 12 bases between them. This CDR3 is built from 14 residues.

The V gene is TRBV5-1, the J gene TRBJ1-1, with unresolved D. V lost 4 bases to trimming and J lost 2 bases, with 12 bases between them. This CDR3 spans 14 amino acids. Germline CDR1 reads SGHRS; CDR2 reads YFSETQ. CDR3 in amino acids: CASSLDAPNTEAFF. CDR3 bases: TGCGCCAGCAGCCTGGACGCCCCTAACACTGAAGCTTTCTTT.

This clonotype was seen ten or more times. The CDR3 sequence is CASSSKRTGAGSYEQYF. The CDR3 DNA reads as TGCGCCAGCAGCTCCAAAAGGACAGGGGCCGGATCCTACGAGCAGTACTTC. J is TRBJ2-7 and V is TRBV5-1, with 9 bases lining up with TRBD1. The germline CDR1 and CDR2 sequences are SGHRS and YFSETQ. This CDR3 region has 17 residues. Trimming at V came to 3 bases and at J to 1 base, leaving 11 bases not matched to a gene. Drawing the rest from reference TRBV5-1 and TRBJ2-7, the complete variable domain is KAGVTQTPRYLIKTRGQQVTLSCSPISGHRSVSWYQQTPGQGLQFLFEYFSETQRNKGNFPGRFSGRQFSNSRSEMNVSTLELGDSALYLCASSSKRTGAGSYEQYFGPGTRLTVT.

The genes are TRBV7-2 and TRBJ2-1; D remains unclear. CDR1 is SGHTA, CDR2 FQGNSA, per germline. The CDR3 consists of 16 residues. Deletions cut 1 base from V and 4 bases from J, with 14 bases between. CDR3 sequence (DNA): TGTGCCAGCAGCTTAGGGGCAGGATGGGTTTACAATGAGCAGTTCTTC. Translating it yields CASSLGAGWVYNEQFF.

The chain has TRBV5-1 and TRBJ1-2; 9 nucleotides align to TRBD1. The CDR3 runs to 16 residues. V was pared by 4 bases and J by 4 bases, with 11 bases of the junction left unmatched. Germline values: CDR1 SGHRS, CDR2 YFSETQ. The CDR3 reads CASSLDGDRASYGYTF. CDR3 nucleotide sequence: TGCGCCAGCAGCCTAGACGGGGACAGGGCTTCCTATGGCTACACCTTC.

This clonotype was detected only once. J is TRBJ2-7 and V is TRBV7-2; weak D call: TRBD2 (5 bases). Germline CDR1 is SGHTA and CDR2 is FQGNSA. CDR3 size: 13 residues. Trimming removed 1 base at V and 6 bases at J, with 10 bases between. The CDR3, as DNA: TGTGCCAGCAGCTTAGGACTAATGGCCGAGCAGTACTTC. Amino acids: CASSLGLMAEQYF. The entire variable domain, with the rest obtained from reference TRBV7-2 and TRBJ2-7, is as follows: GAGVSQSPSNKVTEKGKDVELRCDPISGHTALYWYRQSLGQGLEFLIYFQGNSAPDKSGLPSDRFSAERTGGSVSTLTIQRTQQEDSAVYLCASSLGLMAEQYFGPGTRLTVT.

This clonotype was seen ten or more times. The chain combines TRBV7-2 with TRBJ2-5; 8 bases are a match to TRBD1. The ends lost 4 bases at V and 5 bases at J; junction bases unmatched: 18. CDR3 length: 18 amino acids. Germline assignment: CDR1 SGHTA and CDR2 FQGNSA. CDR3 protein: CASSSRGPGAPLGETQYF. The CDR3 region has the DNA TGTGCCAGCAGCTCCAGGGGGCCGGGGGCCCCTTTAGGGGAGACCCAGTACTTC.

The chain employs TRBV10-1 and TRBJ2-2; D is undetermined. V was trimmed by 5 bases and J by 4 bases, leaving 14 bases between them. The CDR3 runs to 15 residues. Germline V gene sequence: CDR1 WNHNN, CDR2 SYGVQD (reference sequence). CDR3 nucleotides: TGCGCCAGCAGTAATGCGGCAGTTGGCACCGGGGAGCTGTTTTTT. This gives the protein CASSNAAVGTGELFF.

This clonotype was seen only once. This rearrangement joins TRBV7-2 to TRBJ1-5, with unresolved D. V was pared by 3 bases and J by 5 bases, with 8 bases between. Germline loops: CDR1 SGHTA, CDR2 FQGNSA. CDR3 length: 13 amino acids. The CDR3 nucleotides are TGTGCCAGCAGCTTTAGTCCGGATCAGCCCCAGCATTTT. This translates into CASSFSPDQPQHF. The whole variable domain, filled in from reference TRBV7-2 and TRBJ1-5, reads GAGVSQSPSNKVTEKGKDVELRCDPISGHTALYWYRQSLGQGLEFLIYFQGNSAPDKSGLPSDRFSAERTGGSVSTLTIQRTQQEDSAVYLCASSFSPDQPQHFGDGTRLSIL.

The chain recombines TRBV7-9 with TRBJ2-5; D perhaps matches TRBD2 (5 bases). Germline-derived CDR1 and CDR2 are SEHNR and FQNEAQ (reference sequence). This CDR3 spans 15 amino acids. V was pared by 4 bases and J by 5 bases, with 17 bases between. The CDR3 is CASSSPGSFTETQYF. For the CDR3, the DNA is TGTGCCAGCAGCTCACCGGGATCTTTCACTGAGACCCAGTACTTC.

The gene calls are TRBV19 and TRBJ2-5, with D perhaps matching TRBD2 (5 bases). The CDR3 loop spans 14 amino acids. V was cut by 4 bases and J by 5 bases, with 14 bases left in between. Germline loops: CDR1 LNHDA, CDR2 SQIVND (reference sequence). CDR3 residues: CASSSRGRRETQYF. The CDR3, as DNA: TGTGCCAGTAGTAGTCGCGGCAGGAGGGAGACCCAGTACTTC. The full variable domain, completed using reference TRBV19 and TRBJ2-5, is DGGITQSPKYLFRKEGQNVTLSCEQNLNHDAMYWYRQDPGQGLRLIYYSQIVNDFQKGDIAEGYSVSREKKESFPLTVTSAQKNPTAFYLCASSSRGRRETQYFGPGTRLLVL.

The CDR3 coding sequence is TGCGCCAGCAGCCAAGATGAGGCTAGGCTGGACGGGGAGCTGTTTTTT. It is translated as CASSQDEARLDGELFF. The chain uses TRBV4-3 and TRBJ2-2; D is uncertain. Germline CDR1 and CDR2: LGHNA and YSLEER. CDR3 length: 16 amino acids. The V and J ends lost 0 bases and 7 bases respectively, with 15 bases between them.

This clonotype showed up many times. This chain uses TRBV5-1 with TRBJ1-3; D is perhaps TRBD1 (5 bases). The CDR3 contains 15 residues. V dropped 4 bases and J dropped 1 base, with 12 bases sitting between them. Per germline, CDR1 SGHRS and CDR2 YFSETQ. For the CDR3, the DNA is TGCGCCAGCAGCACCGGGACGGCATCTGGAAACACCATATATTTT. Translating it yields CASSTGTASGNTIYF. Supplemented by reference TRBV5-1 and TRBJ1-3, the full variable domain reads KAGVTQTPRYLIKTRGQQVTLSCSPISGHRSVSWYQQTPGQGLQFLFEYFSETQRNKGNFPGRFSGRQFSNSRSEMNVSTLELGDSALYLCASSTGTASGNTIYFGEGSWLTVV.

The rearrangement uses TRBV4-2 and TRBJ1-3; D not certain. This CDR3 comprises 13 residues. The V end lost 4 bases, the J end lost 4 bases, and 8 bases lay between the germline ends. Looked up from germline, CDR1 is LGHNA and CDR2 is YNFKEQ. For the CDR3, the DNA is TGTGCCAGCAGCCCCCATCGCGGAAACACCATATATTTT. This encodes CASSPHRGNTIYF.

The chain is built from TRBV7-2 and TRBJ2-3; 7 bases are a match to TRBD1. The V and J ends lost 5 bases and 4 bases, in that order; junction bases with no gene match: 12. Germline V CDR1 and CDR2: SGHTA, FQGNSA. The CDR3 has 16 amino acids. The CDR3 DNA reads TGTGCCAGCAGCCCACAGGGGTGGTTGACGGCAGATACGCAGTATTTT. Protein sequence: CASSPQGWLTADTQYF.

The rearrangement uses TRBV19 and TRBJ1-5; no reliable D call. CDR3 length: 15 residues. The ends were cut back, 9 bases at V and 2 bases at J, with 17 bases in the middle. Germline V gene data show CDR1 as LNHDA and CDR2 as SQIVND (reference sequence). CDR3 protein: CASSEDVVGNQPQHF. For the CDR3, the DNA is TGTGCCAGCAGTGAAGATGTGGTGGGCAATCAGCCCCAGCATTTT.